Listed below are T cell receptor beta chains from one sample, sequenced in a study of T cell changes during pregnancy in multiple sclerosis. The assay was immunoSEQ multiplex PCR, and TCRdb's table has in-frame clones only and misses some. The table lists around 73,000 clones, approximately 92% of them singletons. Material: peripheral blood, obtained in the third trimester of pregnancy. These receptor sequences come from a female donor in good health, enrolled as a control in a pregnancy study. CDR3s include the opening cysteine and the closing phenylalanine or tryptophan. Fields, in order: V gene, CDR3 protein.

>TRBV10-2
CASTGHLNEKLFF
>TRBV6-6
CASSYADEEQFF
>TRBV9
CASGEGGPTYNEQFF
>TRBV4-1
CASRGAGGISSTDTQYF
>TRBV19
CASSRQRNTEAFF
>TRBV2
CASRVRQGNYGYTF
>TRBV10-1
CASRDGGRGNTIYF
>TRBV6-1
CASIFLGRGTEAFF
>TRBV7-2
CASSLLHGSHEQYF
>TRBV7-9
CASSLSIPGANVLTF
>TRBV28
CASSSDGTGGGTGELFF
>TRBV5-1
CASSLDQMYGYTF
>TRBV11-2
CASSPLGALDTQYF
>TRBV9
CASSMLAGGEQFF
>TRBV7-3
CASSSDRGHGYTF
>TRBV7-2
CASSQDSATNEKLFF
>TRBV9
CASSATGVGGYTF
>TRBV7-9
CASSLVSRAGAPYEQYF
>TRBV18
CASSQPFKTGELFF
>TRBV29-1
CSVGRLAESTDTQYF
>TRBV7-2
CASSSSLTDYQPQHF
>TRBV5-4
CASSDTGKGLETDTQYF
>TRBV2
CASRVNDRGGYTF
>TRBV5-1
CASSLGSSGSTDTQYF
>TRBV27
CASSPRDSWNYGYTF
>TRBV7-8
CASASGSDTQYF
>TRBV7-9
CASSLVANEQFF
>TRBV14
CASSQDGGPNYGYTF
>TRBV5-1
CASKATADYSPLHF
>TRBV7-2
CASSRTGGQPQHF